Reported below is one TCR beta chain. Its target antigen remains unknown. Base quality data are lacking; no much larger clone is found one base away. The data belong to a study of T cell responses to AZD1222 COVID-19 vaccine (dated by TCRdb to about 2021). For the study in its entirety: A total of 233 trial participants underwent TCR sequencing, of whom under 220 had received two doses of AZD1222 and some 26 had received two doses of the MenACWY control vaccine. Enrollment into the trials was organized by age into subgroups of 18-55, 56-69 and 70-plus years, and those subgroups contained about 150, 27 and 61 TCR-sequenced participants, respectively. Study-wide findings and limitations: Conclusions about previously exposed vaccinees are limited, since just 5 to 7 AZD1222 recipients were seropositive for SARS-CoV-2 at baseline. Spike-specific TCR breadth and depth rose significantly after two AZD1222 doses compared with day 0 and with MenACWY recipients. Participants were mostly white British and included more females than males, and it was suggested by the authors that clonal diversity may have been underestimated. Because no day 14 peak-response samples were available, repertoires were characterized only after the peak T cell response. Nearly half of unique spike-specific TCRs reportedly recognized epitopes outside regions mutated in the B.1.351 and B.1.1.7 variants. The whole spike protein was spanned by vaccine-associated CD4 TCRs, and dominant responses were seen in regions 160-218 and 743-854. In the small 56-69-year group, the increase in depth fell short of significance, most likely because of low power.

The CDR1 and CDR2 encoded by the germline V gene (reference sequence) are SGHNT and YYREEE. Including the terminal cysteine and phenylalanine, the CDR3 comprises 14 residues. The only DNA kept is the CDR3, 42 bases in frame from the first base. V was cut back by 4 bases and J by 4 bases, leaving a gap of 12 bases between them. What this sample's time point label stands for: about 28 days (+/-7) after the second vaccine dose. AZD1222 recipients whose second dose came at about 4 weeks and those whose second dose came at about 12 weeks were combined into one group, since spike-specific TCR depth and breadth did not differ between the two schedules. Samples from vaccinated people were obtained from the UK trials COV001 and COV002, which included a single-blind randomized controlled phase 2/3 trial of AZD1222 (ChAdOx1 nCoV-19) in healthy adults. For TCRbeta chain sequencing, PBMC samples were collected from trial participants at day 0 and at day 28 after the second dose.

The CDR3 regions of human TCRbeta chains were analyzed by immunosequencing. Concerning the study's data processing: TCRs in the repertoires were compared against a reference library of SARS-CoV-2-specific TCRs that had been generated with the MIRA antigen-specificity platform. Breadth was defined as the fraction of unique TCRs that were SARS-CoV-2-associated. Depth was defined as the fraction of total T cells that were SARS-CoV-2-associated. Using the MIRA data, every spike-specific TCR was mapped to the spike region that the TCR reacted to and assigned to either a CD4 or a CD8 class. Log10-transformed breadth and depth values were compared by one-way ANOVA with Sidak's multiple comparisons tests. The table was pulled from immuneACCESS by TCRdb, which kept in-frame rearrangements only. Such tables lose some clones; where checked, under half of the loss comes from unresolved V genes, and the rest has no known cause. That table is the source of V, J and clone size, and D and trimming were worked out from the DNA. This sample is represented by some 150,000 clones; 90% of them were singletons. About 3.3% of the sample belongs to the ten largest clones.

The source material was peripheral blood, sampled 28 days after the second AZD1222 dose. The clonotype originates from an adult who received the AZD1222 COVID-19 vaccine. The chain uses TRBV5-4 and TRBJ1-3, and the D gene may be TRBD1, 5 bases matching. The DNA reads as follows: TGTGCCAGCAGCCCGGGGGTAGCCGGAAACACCATATATTTT. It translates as CASSPGVAGNTIYF.